This is a list of T cell receptor beta chains from one sample in a study of blood T cell repertoires in COVID-19. Sequenced by immunoSEQ multiplex PCR; TCRdb stores in-frame clones only, minus some. Of roughly 96,000 clones in the sample, 82% are singletons; the top ten hold approximately 20%. Material for sequencing was peripheral blood. The receptors here all came from a man of 80 years or more with acute or convalescent COVID-19. Each CDR3 is given with its conserved first and last residue. A D gene is named only where the DNA matches it firmly. Clone size is not always given. Where it is, it says once, few, many or a class for expanded clones.

d_gene: TRBD1; j_gene: TRBJ2-7; v_gene: TRBV15; abundance: .; CDR3aa: CATSRGGQGSSYEQYF; CDR3nt: TGTGCCACCAGCAGAGGGGGACAGGGGAGCTCCTACGAGCAGTACTTC
d_gene: .; j_gene: TRBJ1-3; v_gene: TRBV10-1; abundance: .; CDR3aa: CASSESRGFNTIYF; CDR3nt: TGCGCCAGCAGTGAGTCGCGGGGATTCAACACCATATATTTT
d_gene: .; j_gene: TRBJ2-5; v_gene: TRBV27; abundance: many; CDR3aa: CASSAIDSQETQYF; CDR3nt: TGTGCCAGCAGTGCTATAGACAGCCAAGAGACCCAGTACTTC
d_gene: TRBD1; j_gene: TRBJ1-5; v_gene: TRBV6-6; abundance: .; CDR3aa: CASSYQGATNQPQHF; CDR3nt: TGTGCCAGCAGTTACCAGGGGGCTACCAATCAGCCCCAGCATTTT
d_gene: TRBD1; j_gene: TRBJ2-7; v_gene: TRBV2; abundance: .; CDR3aa: CASRRDRGYEQYF; CDR3nt: TGTGCCAGCAGGCGGGACAGGGGCTACGAGCAGTACTTC
d_gene: .; j_gene: TRBJ2-6; v_gene: TRBV27; abundance: .; CDR3aa: CASSLRGMGANVLTF; CDR3nt: TGTGCCAGCAGTTTACGGGGAATGGGGGCCAACGTCCTGACTTTC
d_gene: TRBD1; j_gene: TRBJ1-3; v_gene: TRBV19; abundance: .; CDR3aa: CASSSGQVLSGNTIYF; CDR3nt: TGTGCCAGTAGTTCGGGACAGGTGCTCTCTGGAAACACCATATATTTT
d_gene: .; j_gene: TRBJ1-3; v_gene: TRBV11-2; abundance: .; CDR3aa: CASSSGPGPGNTIYF; CDR3nt: TGTGCCAGCTCCAGCGGGCCGGGGCCCGGAAACACCATATATTTT
d_gene: TRBD1; j_gene: TRBJ2-5; v_gene: TRBV5-1; abundance: .; CDR3aa: CASSSGTGQETQYF; CDR3nt: TGCGCCAGCAGCTCGGGGACAGGCCAAGAGACCCAGTACTTC
d_gene: .; j_gene: TRBJ2-6; v_gene: TRBV10-2; abundance: .; CDR3aa: CASSAQISSGANVLTF; CDR3nt: TGCGCCAGCAGTGCTCAGATTTCTTCTGGGGCCAACGTCCTGACTTTC
d_gene: TRBD1; j_gene: TRBJ2-7; v_gene: TRBV5-6; abundance: .; CDR3aa: CASSFDRGRSYEQYF; CDR3nt: TGTGCCAGCAGCTTCGACAGGGGAAGGTCCTACGAGCAGTACTTC
d_gene: TRBD1; j_gene: TRBJ1-1; v_gene: TRBV5-1; abundance: .; CDR3aa: CASSFGQGNTEAFF; CDR3nt: TGCGCCAGCAGCTTCGGACAGGGGAACACTGAAGCTTTCTTT
d_gene: .; j_gene: TRBJ2-2; v_gene: TRBV29-1; abundance: .; CDR3aa: CSVRVGAGSGELFF; CDR3nt: TGCAGCGTCAGAGTAGGGGCAGGGTCCGGGGAGCTGTTTTTT
d_gene: TRBD2; j_gene: TRBJ2-5; v_gene: TRBV5-4; abundance: once; CDR3aa: CASSPPSGWTQYF; CDR3nt: TGTGCCAGCAGCCCCCCTAGCGGTTGGACCCAGTACTTC
d_gene: .; j_gene: TRBJ1-2; v_gene: TRBV18; abundance: .; CDR3aa: CASSPLFSRTANYGYTF; CDR3nt: TGTGCCAGCTCACCACTTTTCTCTCGGACAGCTAACTATGGCTACACCTTC
d_gene: .; j_gene: TRBJ2-7; v_gene: TRBV9; abundance: .; CDR3aa: CASSVGTTAYEQYF; CDR3nt: TGTGCCAGCAGCGTAGGGACAACAGCCTACGAGCAGTACTTC
d_gene: TRBD2; j_gene: TRBJ2-1; v_gene: TRBV25-1; abundance: .; CDR3aa: CASSEYTLAGNYNEQFF; CDR3nt: TGTGCCAGCAGTGAATATACTCTAGCGGGGAACTACAATGAGCAGTTCTTC
d_gene: .; j_gene: TRBJ1-1; v_gene: TRBV6-5; abundance: .; CDR3aa: CASQGILGDTEAFF; CDR3nt: TGTGCCAGCCAGGGAATCCTTGGGGACACTGAAGCTTTCTTT
d_gene: .; j_gene: TRBJ2-2; v_gene: TRBV6-5; abundance: .; CDR3aa: CASSLQANTGELFF; CDR3nt: TGTGCCAGCAGCTTACAGGCGAACACCGGGGAGCTGTTTTTT
d_gene: .; j_gene: TRBJ1-1; v_gene: TRBV16; abundance: .; CDR3aa: CASSPKRQNTEAFF; CDR3nt: TGTGCCAGCAGCCCCAAAAGACAGAACACTGAAGCTTTCTTT
d_gene: .; j_gene: TRBJ2-5; v_gene: TRBV18; abundance: .; CDR3aa: CASSAGLEETQYF; CDR3nt: TGTGCCAGCTCGGCGGGCCTAGAGGAGACCCAGTACTTC
d_gene: .; j_gene: TRBJ2-7; v_gene: TRBV7-2; abundance: few; CDR3aa: CASSFLTHEQYF; CDR3nt: TGTGCCAGCAGCTTCCTAACCCACGAGCAGTACTTC
d_gene: .; j_gene: TRBJ2-1; v_gene: TRBV19; abundance: once; CDR3aa: CASSLVFTVNEQFF; CDR3nt: TGTGCCAGTAGTTTGGTTTTCACGGTCAATGAGCAGTTCTTC
d_gene: .; j_gene: TRBJ1-5; v_gene: TRBV30; abundance: .; CDR3aa: CAWSREGRYNQPQHF; CDR3nt: TGTGCCTGGAGTAGAGAGGGCAGATACAATCAGCCCCAGCATTTT
d_gene: .; j_gene: TRBJ1-5; v_gene: TRBV2; abundance: .; CDR3aa: CASSEGFRDNQPQHF; CDR3nt: TGTGCCAGCAGTGAAGGGTTCCGAGACAATCAGCCCCAGCATTTT
d_gene: TRBD1; j_gene: TRBJ1-1; v_gene: TRBV2; abundance: many; CDR3aa: CASRFQGAEAFF; CDR3nt: TGTGCCAGCCGCTTCCAGGGGGCTGAAGCTTTCTTT
d_gene: TRBD2; j_gene: TRBJ2-1; v_gene: TRBV14; abundance: .; CDR3aa: CASSQVLAGGYNEQFF; CDR3nt: TGTGCCAGCAGCCAAGTACTAGCGGGAGGCTACAATGAGCAGTTCTTC
d_gene: .; j_gene: TRBJ1-6; v_gene: TRBV6-6; abundance: .; CDR3aa: CASSRGRERSSIGSPLHF; CDR3nt: TGTGCCAGCAGCCGAGGCAGGGAAAGGAGTTCGATTGGTTCACCCCTCCACTTT
d_gene: .; j_gene: TRBJ2-2; v_gene: TRBV21-1; abundance: .; CDR3aa: CASSKGRLVAGGRPGELFF; CDR3nt: TGTGCCAGCAGCAAAGGAAGGTTGGTAGCGGGGGGGCGCCCCGGGGAGCTGTTTTTT
d_gene: TRBD2; j_gene: TRBJ2-7; v_gene: TRBV19; abundance: .; CDR3aa: CASSMASGTLYEQYF; CDR3nt: TGTGCCAGTAGTATGGCTAGCGGGACCCTCTACGAGCAGTACTTC
d_gene: TRBD2; j_gene: TRBJ2-5; v_gene: TRBV5-1; abundance: .; CDR3aa: CASSPGGQETQYF; CDR3nt: TGCGCCAGCAGCCCGGGGGGCCAAGAGACCCAGTACTTC
d_gene: TRBD1; j_gene: TRBJ2-7; v_gene: TRBV25-1; abundance: .; CDR3aa: CASRGTGGMYEQYF; CDR3nt: TGTGCCAGCAGGGGGACAGGGGGTATGTACGAGCAGTACTTC
d_gene: .; j_gene: TRBJ1-2; v_gene: TRBV29-1; abundance: .; CDR3aa: CSVSAGRDGYTF; CDR3nt: TGCAGCGTTTCGGCAGGGAGGGATGGCTACACCTTC
d_gene: TRBD2; j_gene: TRBJ2-2; v_gene: TRBV10-1; abundance: once; CDR3aa: CASSETGLVSGELFF; CDR3nt: TGCGCCAGCAGTGAGACTGGACTAGTGTCCGGGGAGCTGTTTTTT
d_gene: TRBD1; j_gene: TRBJ2-7; v_gene: TRBV5-5; abundance: .; CDR3aa: CASSVDRVTYEQYF; CDR3nt: TGTGCCAGCAGCGTGGACAGGGTGACCTACGAGCAGTACTTC
d_gene: TRBD1; j_gene: TRBJ2-1; v_gene: TRBV11-3; abundance: .; CDR3aa: CASSQGGTAYNEQFF; CDR3nt: TGTGCCAGCAGCCAGGGTGGGACAGCTTACAATGAGCAGTTCTTC
d_gene: .; j_gene: TRBJ1-2; v_gene: TRBV5-1; abundance: .; CDR3aa: CASSLGQANYGYTF; CDR3nt: TGCGCCAGCAGCTTGGGACAGGCGAACTATGGCTACACCTTC
d_gene: TRBD2; j_gene: TRBJ2-2; v_gene: TRBV5-1; abundance: .; CDR3aa: CASSLAGIGPGELFF; CDR3nt: TGCGCCAGCAGCTTAGCGGGGATCGGCCCCGGGGAGCTGTTTTTT
d_gene: TRBD2; j_gene: TRBJ2-2; v_gene: TRBV4-3; abundance: many; CDR3aa: CASSSRLAGANTGELFF; CDR3nt: TGCGCCAGCAGCTCTCGACTAGCGGGTGCGAACACCGGGGAGCTGTTTTTT
d_gene: .; j_gene: TRBJ1-5; v_gene: TRBV10-3; abundance: .; CDR3aa: CAISDPVRLPPQHF; CDR3nt: TGTGCCATCAGTGACCCCGTGCGACTTCCGCCCCAGCATTTT